This T cell receptor beta chain was recovered during a study of shared clonotypes between healthy human individuals. Study as a whole: Plates per donor: three CD4 naive, three CD4 memory, two CD8 naive, one CD8 memory.

On this clone itself: Its antigen is unidentified.

There are 12 residues in the CDR3. V lost 4 bases and J lost 7; bases outside the gene matches: 3. The germline V gene encodes CDR1 SGHDT and CDR2 YYEEEE. Deep-level settings were used for running the assay. Every subset had its genomic DNA shared out evenly among several immunoSEQ plates. Generated by immunoSEQ multiplex PCR, the TCRdb table keeps only in-frame clones and is missing some. The profile covers over a million clones, with about 76% appearing a single time and roughly 1.4% taken by the ten largest. Notes on the study in general: Naive subsets generally exceeded memory subsets in estimated richness.

This TCR was recovered from a man aged 18 to 30 in good health. The chain employs TRBV5-6 and TRBJ1-1, with 8 bases lining up with TRBD1. Input material: memory CD4+ T cells sorted from blood. As to subset: CD45RA-negative fraction. CDR3: CASSIDRGEAFF. The CDR3 DNA is TGTGCCAGCAGCATAGACAGGGGTGAAGCTTTCTTT. The full variable domain, its missing parts supplied by reference TRBV5-6 and TRBJ1-1, is DAGVTQSPTHLIKTRGQQVTLRCSPKSGHDTVSWYQQALGQGPQFIFQYYEEEERQRGNFPDRFSGHQFPNYSSELNVNALLLGDSALYLCASSIDRGEAFFGQGTRLTVV.